This T cell receptor (beta chain) was sequenced for a study of early T cells in non-severe SARS-CoV-2 infection. TCRdb re-analysed the 5' RACE reads in MiXCR, keeping a single row per CDR3 protein. Here the sample spans 120,000 or so distinct CDR3 sequences, 10% to 15% being singletons. This CDR3 contains 14 residues. Trimming pared 4 bases from V and 0 bases from J, leaving 4 bases between. CDR1 MNHEY and CDR2 SMNVEV come from the germline V gene (reference sequence). This clonotype showed up many times. This material consisted of whole blood, taken at baseline. The chain is built from TRBV27 and TRBJ2-6; no reliable D call. The sequence was obtained from an adult who was a healthcare worker with PCR-confirmed SARS-CoV-2 infection or an uninfected control (not recorded which). The CDR3 loop reads CASSSNSGANVLTF. CDR3 DNA sequence: TGTGCCAGCAGTTCAAACTCTGGGGCCAACGTCCTGACTTTC.